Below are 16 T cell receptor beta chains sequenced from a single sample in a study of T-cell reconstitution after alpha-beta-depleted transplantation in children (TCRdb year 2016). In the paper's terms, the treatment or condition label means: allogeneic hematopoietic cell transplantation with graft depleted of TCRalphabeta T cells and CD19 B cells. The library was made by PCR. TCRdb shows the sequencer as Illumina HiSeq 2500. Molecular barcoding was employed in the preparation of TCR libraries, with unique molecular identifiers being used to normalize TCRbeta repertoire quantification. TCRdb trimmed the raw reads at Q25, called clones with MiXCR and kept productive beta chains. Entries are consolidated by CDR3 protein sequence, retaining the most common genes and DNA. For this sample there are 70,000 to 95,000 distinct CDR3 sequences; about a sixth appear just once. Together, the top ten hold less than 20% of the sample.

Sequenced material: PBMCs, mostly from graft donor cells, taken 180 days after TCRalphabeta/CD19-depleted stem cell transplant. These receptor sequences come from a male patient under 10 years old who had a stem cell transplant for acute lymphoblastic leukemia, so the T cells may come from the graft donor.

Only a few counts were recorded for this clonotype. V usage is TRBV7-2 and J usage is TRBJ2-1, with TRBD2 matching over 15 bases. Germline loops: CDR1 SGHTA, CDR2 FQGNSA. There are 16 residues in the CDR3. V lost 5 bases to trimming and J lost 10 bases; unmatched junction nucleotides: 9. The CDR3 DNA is TGTGCCAGCAGCGGACTAGCGGGGGGGCCAGTAAGGGAGCAGTTCTTC. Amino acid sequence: CASSGLAGGPVREQFF.

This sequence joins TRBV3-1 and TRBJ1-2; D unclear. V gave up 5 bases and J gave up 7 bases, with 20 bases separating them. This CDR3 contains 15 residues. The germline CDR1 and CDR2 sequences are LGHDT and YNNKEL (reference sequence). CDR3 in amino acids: CASSSRGQTVSGYTF. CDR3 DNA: TGTGCCAGCAGCTCCCGTGGGCAAACCGTGAGTGGCTACACCTTC.

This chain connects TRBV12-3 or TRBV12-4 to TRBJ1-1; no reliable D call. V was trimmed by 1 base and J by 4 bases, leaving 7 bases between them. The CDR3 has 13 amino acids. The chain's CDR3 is CASSLGAFTEAFF. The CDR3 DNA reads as TGTGCCAGCAGTTTAGGGGCGTTCACTGAAGCTTTCTTT.

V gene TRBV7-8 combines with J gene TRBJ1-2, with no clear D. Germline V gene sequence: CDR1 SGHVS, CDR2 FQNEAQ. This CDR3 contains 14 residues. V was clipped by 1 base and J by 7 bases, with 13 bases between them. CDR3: CASSLDLRESGYTF. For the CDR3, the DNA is TGTGCCAGCAGCTTAGATCTGAGGGAAAGTGGCTACACCTTC.

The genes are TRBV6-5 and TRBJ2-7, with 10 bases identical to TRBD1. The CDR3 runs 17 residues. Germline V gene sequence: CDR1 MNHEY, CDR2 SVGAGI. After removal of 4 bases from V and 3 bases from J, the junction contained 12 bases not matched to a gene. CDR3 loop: CASSSIGPRDRGYEQYF. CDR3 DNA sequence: TGTGCCAGCAGTTCAATTGGCCCCCGGGACAGGGGCTACGAGCAGTACTTC.

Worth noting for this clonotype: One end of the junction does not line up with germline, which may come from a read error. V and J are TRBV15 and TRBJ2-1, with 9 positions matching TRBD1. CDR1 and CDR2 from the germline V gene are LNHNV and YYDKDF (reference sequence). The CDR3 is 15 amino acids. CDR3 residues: CATSTRDRVYNQQFF. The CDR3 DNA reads TGTGCCACCAGCACCCGGGACAGGGTCTACAATCAGCAGTTCTTC.

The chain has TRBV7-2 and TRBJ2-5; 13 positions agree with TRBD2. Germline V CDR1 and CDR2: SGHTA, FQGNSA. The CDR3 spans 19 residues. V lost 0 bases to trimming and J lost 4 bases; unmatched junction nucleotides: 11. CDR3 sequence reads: CASSLAPGLAGPAVETQYF. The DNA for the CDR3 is TGTGCCAGCAGCTTAGCGCCGGGACTAGCGGGGCCGGCGGTAGAGACCCAGTACTTC. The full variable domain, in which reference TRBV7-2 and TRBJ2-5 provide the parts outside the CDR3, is GAGVSQSPSNKVTEKGKDVELRCDPISGHTALYWYRQSLGQGLEFLIYFQGNSAPDKSGLPSDRFSAERTGGSVSTLTIQRTQQEDSAVYLCASSLAPGLAGPAVETQYFGPGTRLLVL.

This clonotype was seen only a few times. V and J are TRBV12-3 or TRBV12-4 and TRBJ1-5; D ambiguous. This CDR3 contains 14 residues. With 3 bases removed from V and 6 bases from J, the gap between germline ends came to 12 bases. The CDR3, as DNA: TGTGCCAGCAGTTTTGGGGTCGAAATTCAGCCCCAGCATTTT. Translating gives CASSFGVEIQPQHF.

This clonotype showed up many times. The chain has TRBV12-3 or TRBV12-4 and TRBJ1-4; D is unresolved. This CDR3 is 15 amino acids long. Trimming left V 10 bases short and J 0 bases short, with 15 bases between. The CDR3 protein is CATTRDGATNEKLFF. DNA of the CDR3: TGTGCCACCACTAGAGACGGTGCAACTAATGAAAAACTGTTTTTT.

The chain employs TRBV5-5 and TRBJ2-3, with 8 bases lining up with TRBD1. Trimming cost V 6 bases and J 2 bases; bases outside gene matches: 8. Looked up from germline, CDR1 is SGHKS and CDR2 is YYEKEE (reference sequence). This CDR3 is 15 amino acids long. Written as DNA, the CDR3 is TGTGCCAGCATCACGGGACAGGTCCACACAGATACGCAGTATTTT. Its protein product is CASITGQVHTDTQYF.

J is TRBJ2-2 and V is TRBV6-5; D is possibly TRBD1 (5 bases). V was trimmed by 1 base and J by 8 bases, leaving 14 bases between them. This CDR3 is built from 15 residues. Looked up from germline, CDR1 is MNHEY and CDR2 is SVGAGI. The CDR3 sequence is CASSYYMGPKGELFF. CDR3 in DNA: TGTGCCAGCAGTTACTATATGGGGCCAAAAGGGGAGCTGTTTTTT.

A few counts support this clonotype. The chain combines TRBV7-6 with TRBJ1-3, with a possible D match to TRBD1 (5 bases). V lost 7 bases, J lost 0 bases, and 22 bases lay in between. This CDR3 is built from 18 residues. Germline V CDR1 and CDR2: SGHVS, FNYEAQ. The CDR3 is CASTPQGTLIRSGNTIYF. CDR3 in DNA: TGTGCCAGCACCCCCCAAGGGACCCTCATCCGCTCTGGAAACACCATATATTTT.

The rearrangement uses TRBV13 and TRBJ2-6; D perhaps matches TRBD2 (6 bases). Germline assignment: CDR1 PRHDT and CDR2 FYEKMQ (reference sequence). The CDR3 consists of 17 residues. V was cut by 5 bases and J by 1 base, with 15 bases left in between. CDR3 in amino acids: CASSLGLPGSGANVLTF. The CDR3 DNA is TGTGCCAGCAGCCTTGGACTACCCGGTTCTGGGGCCAACGTCCTGACTTTC.

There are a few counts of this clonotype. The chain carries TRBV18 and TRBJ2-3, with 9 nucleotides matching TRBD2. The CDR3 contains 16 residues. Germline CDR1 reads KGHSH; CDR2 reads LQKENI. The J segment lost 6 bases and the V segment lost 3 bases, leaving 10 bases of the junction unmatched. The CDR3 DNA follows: TGTGCCAGCTCACCTCCAGCGGGGGGTCCCGGGGATACGCAGTATTTT. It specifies CASSPPAGGPGDTQYF.

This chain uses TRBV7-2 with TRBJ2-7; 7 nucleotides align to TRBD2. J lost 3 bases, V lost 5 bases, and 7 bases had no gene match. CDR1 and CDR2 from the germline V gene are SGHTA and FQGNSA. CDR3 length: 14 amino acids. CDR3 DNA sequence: TGTGCCAGCAGCCTGAGCGGGGAGGTCTACGAGCAGTACTTC. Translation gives CASSLSGEVYEQYF.

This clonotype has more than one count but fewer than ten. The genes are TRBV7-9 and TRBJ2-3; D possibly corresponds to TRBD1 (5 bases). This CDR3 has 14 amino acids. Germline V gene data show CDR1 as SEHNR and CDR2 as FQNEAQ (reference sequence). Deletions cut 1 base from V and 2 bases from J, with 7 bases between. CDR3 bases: TGTGCCAGCAGCTTAGGACAGACCACAGATACGCAGTATTTT. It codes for CASSLGQTTDTQYF.